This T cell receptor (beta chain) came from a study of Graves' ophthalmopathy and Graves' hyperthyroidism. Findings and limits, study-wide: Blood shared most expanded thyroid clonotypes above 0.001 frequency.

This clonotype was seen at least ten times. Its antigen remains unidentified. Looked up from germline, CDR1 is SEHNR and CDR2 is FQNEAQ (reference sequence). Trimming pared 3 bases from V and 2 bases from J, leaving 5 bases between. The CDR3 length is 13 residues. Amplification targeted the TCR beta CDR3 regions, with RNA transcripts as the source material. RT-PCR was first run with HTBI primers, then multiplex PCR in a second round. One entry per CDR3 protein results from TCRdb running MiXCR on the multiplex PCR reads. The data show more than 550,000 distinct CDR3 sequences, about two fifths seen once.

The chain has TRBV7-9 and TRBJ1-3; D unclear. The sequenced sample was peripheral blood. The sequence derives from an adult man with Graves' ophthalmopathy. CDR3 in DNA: TGTGCCAGCAGCTTCGCGGCTGGAAACACCATATATTTT. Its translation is CASSFAAGNTIYF.